These T cell receptor beta chains were read from a single sample in a study of T cell responses to AZD1222 COVID-19 vaccine. Libraries were prepared by immunoSEQ multiplex PCR; TCRdb keeps only in-frame clonotypes and omits some of them. The repertoire has about 140,000 clones, 75% to 90% of them found once; the top ten carry about 4.4%. This material consisted of peripheral blood, taken on day 0 of AZD1222 vaccination. The receptors shown here come from an adult in good health. Each CDR3 is given with its conserved first and last residue. The D gene is left open where the match is weak. Size tells how often a clone was seen (once, few, many) or the class of an expanded clone, and some rows leave it out.

V gene,J gene,D gene,clone size,CDR3 protein,CDR3 DNA
TRBV19,TRBJ1-4,-,-,CASTSRVFNEKLFF,TGTGCCAGTACGTCCCGGGTCTTTAATGAAAAACTGTTTTTT
TRBV11-2,TRBJ2-2,-,-,CASSPTYGTGELFF,TGTGCCAGCAGCCCAACCTATGGCACCGGGGAGCTGTTTTTT
TRBV19,TRBJ1-1,-,-,CASENRENTEAFF,TGTGCCAGCGAGAATAGGGAGAACACTGAAGCTTTCTTT
TRBV28,TRBJ2-1,-,-,CASSYDSSSYNEQFF,TGTGCCAGCAGCTACGACTCAAGCTCCTACAATGAGCAGTTCTTC
TRBV19,TRBJ2-5,TRBD2,once,CASSIEDGLAGQETQYF,TGTGCCAGTAGTATAGAGGATGGGCTAGCGGGGCAAGAGACCCAGTACTTC
TRBV12-5,TRBJ2-2,-,-,CASGLDRATGELFF,TGTGCTAGTGGTTTGGACAGGGCTACCGGGGAGCTGTTTTTT
TRBV4-1,TRBJ2-7,-,-,CASSPQTGTSYEQYF,TGCGCCAGCAGCCCCCAAACCGGGACATCCTACGAGCAGTACTTC
TRBV12-3/TRBV12-4,TRBJ1-2,-,few,CASSFWDGGYTF,TGTGCCAGCAGTTTCTGGGACGGTGGCTACACCTTC
TRBV11-1,TRBJ2-7,-,-,CASSPRWSEQYF,TGTGCCAGCAGCCCCAGGTGGTCCGAGCAGTACTTC
TRBV27,TRBJ1-2,TRBD1,-,CASSRIRTGSYGYTF,TGTGCCAGCAGTCGCATCAGGACAGGCAGCTATGGCTACACCTTC
TRBV27,TRBJ2-7,-,-,CASSFAPTYEQYF,TGTGCCAGCAGTTTTGCCCCGACGTATGAGCAGTACTTC
TRBV5-1,TRBJ1-6,TRBD1,-,CASHTGGGSSPLHF,TGCGCCAGCCATACTGGAGGGGGCAGTTCACCCCTCCACTTT
TRBV20-1,TRBJ2-1,TRBD2,-,CSASLLLAGVDEQFF,TGCAGTGCTAGTCTTCTTCTAGCGGGAGTCGATGAGCAGTTCTTC
TRBV18,TRBJ2-7,TRBD1,-,CASSPGQDPPQYF,TGTGCCAGCTCGCCGGGACAGGACCCACCGCAGTACTTC
TRBV19,TRBJ1-1,-,-,CASSIVGHMNTEAFF,TGTGCCAGTAGTATAGTTGGACACATGAACACTGAAGCTTTCTTT
TRBV7-9,TRBJ2-3,-,-,CASSLQADTQYF,TGTGCCAGCAGCTTACAGGCAGATACGCAGTATTTT
TRBV27,TRBJ2-3,TRBD2,-,CASSPLAGQGDTQYF,TGTGCCAGCAGCCCCCTAGCGGGCCAGGGAGATACGCAGTATTTT
TRBV19,TRBJ2-3,TRBD2,-,CASSIATGGTDTQYF,TGTGCCAGTAGTATAGCAACGGGGGGAACAGATACGCAGTATTTT
TRBV10-3,TRBJ1-1,-,-,CAISDEWHTEAFF,TGTGCCATCAGTGACGAGTGGCACACTGAAGCTTTCTTT
TRBV18,TRBJ1-2,-,-,CASWTGGLDGYTF,TGTGCCAGCTGGACGGGGGGCTTGGATGGCTACACCTTC
TRBV6-5,TRBJ2-1,-,-,CASRGSPYNEQFF,TGTGCCAGCAGAGGCTCGCCCTACAATGAGCAGTTCTTC
TRBV5-1,TRBJ2-5,-,-,CASSFSGGRETQYF,TGCGCCAGCAGCTTCTCGGGGGGCAGAGAGACCCAGTACTTC
TRBV6-1,TRBJ2-5,-,-,CASSEGQGVSTQYF,TGTGCCAGCAGTGAAGGCCAGGGAGTATCGACCCAGTACTTC
TRBV2,TRBJ2-2,-,-,CASSRENTGELFF,TGTGCCAGCAGCCGAGAGAACACCGGGGAGCTGTTTTTT
TRBV6-5,TRBJ1-5,TRBD1,-,CASRDRATSNQPQHF,TGTGCCAGCCGGGACAGGGCCACTAGCAATCAGCCCCAGCATTTT
TRBV11-2,TRBJ1-2,-,-,CASSLDLGTSNYGYTF,TGTGCCAGCAGCTTAGATCTGGGGACCTCTAACTATGGCTACACCTTC
TRBV27,TRBJ1-2,TRBD1,-,CASSPDRGPNYGYTF,TGTGCCAGCAGTCCAGACAGGGGACCGAACTATGGCTACACCTTC
TRBV3-1/TRBV3-2,TRBJ1-6,-,-,CASSQDRGTYNSPLHF,TGTGCCAGCAGCCAAGACCGAGGGACCTATAATTCACCCCTCCACTTT
TRBV10-2,TRBJ1-2,TRBD1,few,CASSSTGEYGYTF,TGCGCCAGCAGTTCGACAGGGGAGTATGGCTACACCTTC
TRBV7-8,TRBJ2-4,TRBD2,-,CASSYGLAGGRAKNIQYF,TGTGCCAGCAGCTACGGACTAGCGGGGGGACGAGCCAAAAACATTCAGTACTTC
TRBV3-1/TRBV3-2,TRBJ2-7,-,-,CASSQNRAPYEQYF,TGTGCCAGCAGCCAGAACAGGGCCCCCTACGAGCAGTACTTC
TRBV27,TRBJ1-1,TRBD1,-,CASRNRRQGFGPPRDTEAFF,TGTGCCAGCAGAAATCGAAGACAGGGGTTTGGTCCACCCAGGGACACTGAAGCTTTCTTT
TRBV4-2,TRBJ2-2,-,-,CASSYRTDVTGELFF,TGTGCCAGCAGCTACAGGACCGATGTCACCGGGGAGCTGTTTTTT
TRBV7-2,TRBJ2-2,TRBD2,-,CASSLGGGGNTGELFF,TGTGCCAGCAGCTTAGGCGGGGGAGGTAACACCGGGGAGCTGTTTTTT
TRBV6-1,TRBJ2-7,TRBD1,-,CASSEGTGGREEYF,TGTGCCAGCAGTGAAGGGACAGGGGGCCGCGAGGAGTACTTC
TRBV18,TRBJ1-1,TRBD1,-,CASLQGAGNTEAFF,TGTGCCAGCCTGCAGGGGGCTGGGAACACTGAAGCTTTCTTT
TRBV6-2/TRBV6-3,TRBJ2-1,TRBD2,-,CASSTPSGNYNEQFF,TGTGCCAGCAGTACTCCTAGCGGGAATTACAATGAGCAGTTCTTC
TRBV19,TRBJ2-7,-,few,CASSMVGRTPAYEQYF,TGTGCCAGTAGTATGGTCGGTAGAACTCCTGCCTACGAGCAGTACTTC
TRBV7-2,TRBJ1-1,-,-,CASSIRGGNTEAFF,TGTGCCAGCAGCATCCGTGGTGGGAACACTGAAGCTTTCTTT
TRBV27,TRBJ1-2,-,-,CASSLSPTGADGYTF,TGTGCCAGCAGTTTATCGCCAACCGGGGCGGATGGCTACACCTTC
TRBV5-1,TRBJ2-1,-,-,CASSYTVDFSAEQFF,TGCGCCAGCAGCTACACCGTGGACTTCTCTGCTGAGCAGTTCTTC
TRBV11-2,TRBJ2-5,-,-,CASSLGVEEQETQYF,TGTGCCAGCAGCTTAGGAGTCGAGGAGCAAGAGACCCAGTACTTC
TRBV5-6,TRBJ1-1,-,-,CASSLHATEAFF,TGTGCCAGCAGCTTGCATGCCACTGAAGCTTTCTTT
TRBV5-1,TRBJ1-3,-,-,CASSLGWGSSGNTIYF,TGCGCCAGCAGCCTCGGGTGGGGTAGCTCTGGAAACACCATATATTTT